Following are 26 T cell receptor beta chains from one sample sequenced in a study of blood T cell repertoires in COVID-19. Assay: immunoSEQ multiplex PCR; the TCRdb copy retains only in-frame clones and omits some. The data hold under 300,000 clones, with around four fifths observed a single time. Sequencing was done on a sample of peripheral blood. The source is a woman between 45 and 60 years old who had recovered from COVID-19.

This rearrangement joins TRBV7-2 to TRBJ2-3; 9 nucleotides line up with TRBD2. The CDR3 loop spans 16 amino acids. With V trimmed by 1 base and J by 1 base, 3 bases remained unmatched. Germline CDR1 SGHTA, CDR2 FQGNSA. CDR3 protein: CASSLVGGGGTDTQYF. CDR3 nucleotides: TGTGCCAGCAGCTTAGTCGGCGGGGGGGGCACAGATACGCAGTATTTT.

This chain connects TRBV19 to TRBJ1-5; weak D call: TRBD1 (6 bases). This CDR3 is 16 amino acids long. V lost 2 bases and J 3 bases, leaving 14 bases between the germline ends. Germline loops: CDR1 LNHDA, CDR2 SQIVND (reference sequence). Here the CDR3 DNA reads TGTGCCAGTAGTATATCGGGACAAACGGTCAATCAGCCCCAGCATTTT. Protein product: CASSISGQTVNQPQHF.

The chain recombines TRBV10-2 with TRBJ2-5, with D possibly matching TRBD1 (5 bases). This CDR3 has 12 residues. The germline V gene encodes CDR1 WSHSY and CDR2 SAAADI. Trimming removed 3 bases at V and 11 bases at J, with 13 bases between. DNA for the CDR3: TGCGCCAGCAGTGATCCACAGGCTCGTCAGTACTTC. Its translation is CASSDPQARQYF.

J is TRBJ1-3 and V is TRBV7-9; TRBD1 aligns across 12 bases. The CDR3 covers 17 residues. Looked up from germline, CDR1 is SEHNR and CDR2 is FQNEAQ (reference sequence). Unmatched junction bases numbered 9, after V lost 7 bases and J lost 2 bases. The CDR3 DNA is TGTGCCAGCATTCTCGCGGGACAGGGGGCGCCTGGAAACACCATATATTTT. Translation gives CASILAGQGAPGNTIYF.

J is TRBJ2-7 and V is TRBV30; D might be TRBD1 (6 bases). V lost 6 bases, J lost 7 bases, and 19 bases lay in between. Germline CDR1 reads GTSNPN; CDR2 reads SVGIG (reference sequence). The CDR3 contains 13 residues. The CDR3 coding sequence is TGTGCCTGCCTCCCACTGGGGGCTGGAGAGCAGTACTTC. Amino acid sequence: CACLPLGAGEQYF.

This sequence joins TRBV5-5 and TRBJ1-4; the match to TRBD1 covers 11 bases. Per germline, CDR1 SGHKS and CDR2 YYEKEE (reference sequence). The CDR3 has 15 residues. The trim removed 1 base at V and 8 bases at J, leaving 4 bases unmatched. The CDR3 bases are TGTGCCAGCAGCTTGTATGGGACAGGGGGGGAAAAACTGTTTTTT. Amino acids: CASSLYGTGGEKLFF.

The chain is built from TRBV6-1 and TRBJ1-2; D might be TRBD1 (6 bases). The V end lost 2 bases, the J end lost 5 bases, and 21 bases lay between the germline ends. CDR3 length equals 17 residues. Germline lookup yields CDR1 MNHNS and CDR2 SASEGT. The CDR3 region is CASSERNSQGLLYGYTF. DNA of the CDR3: TGTGCCAGCAGTGAACGTAATTCACAGGGACTACTTTATGGCTACACCTTC.

V and J are TRBV3-1 (or the pseudogene TRBV3-2) and TRBJ2-7, with TRBD1 identical over 8 bases. J was trimmed by 0 bases and V by 7 bases; bases with no gene match: 8. This CDR3 comprises 15 residues. From germline, CDR1 is LGHDT and CDR2 YNNKEL (reference sequence). The DNA for the CDR3 is TGTGCCAGCAATCAACCAGGGACAGGCTCCTACGAGCAGTACTTC. Its translation: CASNQPGTGSYEQYF.

This chain uses TRBV5-1 with TRBJ1-1; 9 bases map to TRBD1. Per the germline V gene, CDR1 is SGHRS and CDR2 is YFSETQ. With 0 bases clipped from V and 11 bases from J, the junction kept 8 bases outside the gene matches. The CDR3 covers 14 residues. The CDR3 here is CASSLDTGGVSAFF. DNA for the CDR3: TGCGCCAGCAGCTTGGACACAGGGGGCGTATCGGCTTTCTTT.

The gene calls are TRBV7-2 and TRBJ2-1; 8 nucleotides line up with TRBD2. The J segment lost 1 base and the V segment lost 5 bases, leaving 7 bases of the junction unmatched. The germline CDR1 and CDR2 sequences are SGHTA and FQGNSA. The CDR3 length is 16 residues. The DNA of the CDR3 is TGTGCCAGCAGCCAACTTAGCGGGGAATCCTACAATGAGCAGTTCTTC. This gives the protein CASSQLSGESYNEQFF.

V usage is TRBV18 and J usage is TRBJ1-1; TRBD1 might be the D (5 bases). The CDR3 is 13 residues long. V was shortened by 5 bases and J by 3 bases, with 10 bases between the two germline ends. From germline, CDR1 is KGHSH and CDR2 LQKENI. For the CDR3, the DNA is TGTGCCAGCTCAACAACACAGGACACTGAAGCTTTCTTT. Protein sequence: CASSTTQDTEAFF. Looking up the rest from reference TRBV18 and TRBJ1-1 gives the full variable domain: NAGVMQNPRHLVRRRGQEARLRCSPMKGHSHVYWYRQLPEEGLKFMVYLQKENIIDESGMPKERFSAEFPKEGPSILRIQQVVRGDSAAYFCASSTTQDTEAFFGQGTRLTVV.

A few counts support this clone. This chain uses TRBV6-5 with TRBJ2-7, with a weak D call TRBD1 (5 bases). The CDR3 consists of 15 residues. The V gene lost 6 bases and the J gene lost 3 bases, with 18 bases spanning the gap. Germline CDR1 is MNHEY and CDR2 is SVGAGI. This chain's CDR3 is CASRVRVGSVYEQYF. CDR3 DNA sequence: TGTGCCAGCAGGGTCAGGGTAGGGTCGGTCTACGAGCAGTACTTC.

This clone was detected only once. The chain combines TRBV3-1 (or the pseudogene TRBV3-2) with TRBJ1-1, with D possibly matching TRBD1 (6 bases). The CDR3 runs 14 residues. Looked up from germline, CDR1 is LGHDT and CDR2 is YNNKEL (reference sequence). The V gene lost 5 bases and the J gene lost 1 base, with 11 bases spanning the gap. The CDR3 here is CASSYLQGNTEAFF. The CDR3 DNA follows: TGTGCCAGCAGCTACCTACAGGGGAACACTGAAGCTTTCTTT.

The rearrangement uses TRBV4-1 and TRBJ2-5; D perhaps matches TRBD1 (6 bases). There are 15 residues in the CDR3. CDR1 is MGHRA, CDR2 YSYEKL, per germline. The V end lost 0 bases, the J end lost 5 bases, and 13 bases lay between the germline ends. CDR3 loop: CASSQEGAPGETQYF. The DNA for the CDR3 is TGCGCCAGCAGCCAAGAGGGGGCGCCCGGGGAGACCCAGTACTTC.

The chain has TRBV4-3 and TRBJ2-1, with D hard to call. The CDR3 totals 14 residues. CDR1 is LGHNA and CDR2 is YSLEER in the germline V gene. V lost 0 bases and J lost 12, with 15 bases in between. CDR3 region: CASSQDSSAGGQFF. The CDR3 bases are TGCGCCAGCAGCCAAGATTCCTCGGCAGGTGGGCAGTTCTTC.

The J gene is TRBJ2-1, the V gene TRBV5-6, with TRBD2 identical over 10 bases. This CDR3 has 17 residues. J lost 4 bases, V lost 6 bases, and 13 bases had no gene match. Germline loops: CDR1 SGHDT, CDR2 YYEEEE. The CDR3 region has the DNA TGTGCCAGCACCAATCGGCGACTAGCGGGCTTATACAATGAGCAGTTCTTC. Translated, it gives CASTNRRLAGLYNEQFF.

V usage is TRBV4-1 and J usage is TRBJ2-1; D unclear. The CDR3 is made up of 16 amino acids. The V gene lost 1 base and the J gene lost 0 bases, with 10 bases spanning the gap. CDR1 is MGHRA and CDR2 is YSYEKL in the germline V gene. This CDR3 reads CASSQAGILSYNEQFF. Written as DNA, the CDR3 is TGCGCCAGCAGCCAAGCCGGTATACTCTCCTACAATGAGCAGTTCTTC.

V is TRBV18 and J is TRBJ1-4; D gene unclear. The CDR3 length is 13 residues. CDR1 KGHSH and CDR2 LQKENI come from the germline V gene. With 5 bases removed from V and 8 bases from J, the gap between germline ends came to 12 bases. CDR3 coding DNA: TGTGCCAGCTCATCGGGAGCTGCAGAAAAACTGTTTTTT. It specifies CASSSGAAEKLFF.

The chain employs TRBV15 and TRBJ2-3, with 10 bases that match TRBD2. V lost 5 bases, J lost 4 bases, and 9 bases stayed unmatched. Per the germline V gene, CDR1 is LNHNV and CDR2 is YYDKDF (reference sequence). The CDR3 loop spans 16 amino acids. CDR3 bases: TGTGCCACCAGCCCTCCTCCCAGCGGGGGGGCAGATACGCAGTATTTT. Amino acid sequence: CATSPPPSGGADTQYF.

This clone was observed a single time. V is TRBV13 and J is TRBJ1-5, with 7 bases that match TRBD1. CDR1 is PRHDT and CDR2 is FYEKMQ in the germline V gene (reference sequence). J lost 6 bases, V lost 5 bases, and 10 bases had no gene match. This CDR3 contains 15 residues. CDR3 nucleotides: TGTGCCAGCAGCCACCCCCAGGGGGTGACTCAGCCCCAGCATTTT. Protein sequence: CASSHPQGVTQPQHF.

The gene calls are TRBV5-1 and TRBJ2-3; no definite D call. Germline V CDR1 and CDR2: SGHRS, YFSETQ. V lost 0 bases to trimming and J lost 4 bases, with 6 bases between them. CDR3 size: 13 residues. The CDR3 coding sequence is TGCGCCAGCAGCTTGGACAGCCCAGATACGCAGTATTTT. Translated: CASSLDSPDTQYF.

This chain uses TRBV18 with TRBJ1-2, with 7 bases matching TRBD1. CDR1 and CDR2 (germline): KGHSH, LQKENI. J lost 5 bases, V lost 0 bases, and 3 bases had no gene match. There are 14 residues in the CDR3. CDR3 coding DNA: TGTGCCAGCTCACCACCGGAGACAGGGTATGGCTACACCTTC. Residues: CASSPPETGYGYTF.

This chain uses TRBV2 with TRBJ2-3, with D tentatively TRBD1 (5 bases). Looked up from germline, CDR1 is SNHLY and CDR2 is FYNNEI. Between the trimmed V and J ends, which lost 6 bases and 1 base, there was a span of 8 bases. This CDR3 has 13 amino acids. CDR3 DNA: TGTGCCAGCAGGCTAGGGGGCACAGATACGCAGTATTTT. It is translated as CASRLGGTDTQYF.

The chain joins TRBV7-2 to TRBJ2-3; D is perhaps TRBD2 (6 bases). The CDR3 runs to 14 residues. The germline V gene encodes CDR1 SGHTA and CDR2 FQGNSA. The V end was cut by 1 base, the J end by 6 bases, with 11 bases between. The CDR3 loop is CASSLDSGRDTQYF. The CDR3 nucleotides read TGTGCCAGCAGCTTAGACTCGGGGAGGGATACGCAGTATTTT.

This chain joins TRBV30 and TRBJ1-6; the match to TRBD1 covers 11 bases. The CDR3 runs to 21 residues. The germline V gene encodes CDR1 GTSNPN and CDR2 SVGIG (reference sequence). The V gene end was trimmed by 4 bases and the J gene end by 7 bases; junction bases not matched to a gene: 24. The CDR3 nucleotides are TGTGCCTGGAAAGGAGGACAGGGGGCCCCTTCGGGCTTAAAACCGAATTCACCCCTCCACTTT. This gives the protein CAWKGGQGAPSGLKPNSPLHF.

The chain has TRBV11-2 and TRBJ1-6; maybe TRBD1 (5 bases). The CDR3 is 17 amino acids. CDR1 and CDR2 (germline): SGHAT, FQNNGV. V shed 3 bases and J shed 9 bases, with 21 bases lying between them. The CDR3 reads CASSFGGLSPRRSPLHF. The CDR3 DNA follows: TGTGCCAGCAGCTTTGGGGGACTGAGTCCACGTCGTTCACCCCTCCACTTT.